This paragraph reports one T cell receptor beta chain. The antigen remains unidentified. This record belongs to a study of T cells in Graves' hyperthyroidism and ophthalmopathy. Germline-derived CDR1 and CDR2 are MDHEN and SYDVKM. The CDR3 has 16 residues. Trimming removed 1 base at V and 1 base at J, with 13 bases between. A patient was excluded if there was uncontrolled infection, other autoimmune disease, pregnancy or lactation. The study's findings and limits: Most clonotypes expanded in thyroid above 0.001 were likewise present in blood.

Amplification of TCR beta CDR3 regions used RNA as the template. During a first-round RT-PCR of the TCR CDR3, the HTBI primer set was used. TCRdb called the multiplex PCR reads again in MiXCR, with one record for every CDR3 protein. This sample carries hundreds of thousands of distinct CDR3 sequences, around 14% of them seen once, and the ten largest clones take roughly 7.4%. The V call is TRBV28, the J call TRBJ2-5, with a possible D match to TRBD2 (6 bases). The specimen was blood. This TCR was sampled from a woman between 18 and 29 years old with Graves' hyperthyroidism. The chain's CDR3 is CASSLSGTGPQETQYF. The CDR3 DNA reads as TGTGCCAGCAGTTTATCAGGGACTGGGCCCCAAGAGACCCAGTACTTC.